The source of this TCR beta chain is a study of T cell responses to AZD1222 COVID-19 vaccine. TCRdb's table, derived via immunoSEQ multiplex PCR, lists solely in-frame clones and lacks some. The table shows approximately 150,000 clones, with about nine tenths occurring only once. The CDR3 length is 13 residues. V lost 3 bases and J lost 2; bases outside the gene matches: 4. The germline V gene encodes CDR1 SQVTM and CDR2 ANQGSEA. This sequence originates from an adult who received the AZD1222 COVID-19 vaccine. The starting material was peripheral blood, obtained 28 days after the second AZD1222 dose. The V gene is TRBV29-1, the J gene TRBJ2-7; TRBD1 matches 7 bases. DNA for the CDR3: TGCAGCGTTGAGACAGGGAGAACCTACGAGCAGTACTTC. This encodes CSVETGRTYEQYF.